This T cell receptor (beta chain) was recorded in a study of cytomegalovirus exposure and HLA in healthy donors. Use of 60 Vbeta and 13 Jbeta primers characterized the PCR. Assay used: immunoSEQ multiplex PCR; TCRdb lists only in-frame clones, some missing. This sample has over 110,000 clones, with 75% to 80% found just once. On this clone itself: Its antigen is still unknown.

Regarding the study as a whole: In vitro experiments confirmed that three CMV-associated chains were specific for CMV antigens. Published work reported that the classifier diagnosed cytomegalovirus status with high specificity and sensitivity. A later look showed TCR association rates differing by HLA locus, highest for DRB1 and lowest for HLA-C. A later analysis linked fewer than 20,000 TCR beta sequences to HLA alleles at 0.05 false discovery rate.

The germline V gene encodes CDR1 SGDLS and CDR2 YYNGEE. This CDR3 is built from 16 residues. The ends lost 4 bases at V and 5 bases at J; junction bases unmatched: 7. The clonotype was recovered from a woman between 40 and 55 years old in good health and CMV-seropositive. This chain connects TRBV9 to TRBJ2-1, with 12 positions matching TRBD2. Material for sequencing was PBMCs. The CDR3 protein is CASSHRLAGDNNEQFF. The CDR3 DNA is TGTGCCAGCAGCCACAGACTAGCGGGGGATAACAATGAGCAGTTCTTC.